The following is a T cell receptor beta chain sequence with its context. Source study methods: Amplification of reference gene primers was used by the study to estimate nucleated cell counts. Generated by immunoSEQ multiplex PCR, the TCRdb table keeps only in-frame clones and is missing some. V, J and clone size are those of that table, while D and trimming were read from the DNA. The sample lists roughly 500,000 clones, 80% to 90% occurring once. From germline, CDR1 is MGHRA and CDR2 YSYEKL. The CDR3 spans 16 residues. Trimming stripped 6 bases from V and 6 bases from J, with 20 bases between. The data were obtained in a study of blood T cell repertoires in COVID-19. Across the study: Acute-phase and convalescent COVID-19 samples originated in the United States, Italy and Spain. T cells, B-cell-depleted T cells, or PBMCs supplied cDNA or gDNA.

The sequence was collected from a human donor in a cohort sampled during active COVID-19. V usage is TRBV4-1 and J usage is TRBJ2-2, with a tentative D call TRBD2 (6 bases). The sequenced material came from peripheral blood. Written as DNA, the CDR3 is TGCGCCAGCAGTAAGGGACTTCAAGGGCCCGCCGGGGAGCTGTTTTTT. Translation gives CASSKGLQGPAGELFF.